These T cell receptor beta chains were read from a single sample in a study of cytotoxic CD8 clonotypes in ibrutinib-treated CLL. The table came from immunoSEQ multiplex PCR; TCRdb's copy has only in-frame clones and leaves some out. The data hold 35,000 to 50,000 clones, with approximately 70% observed a single time. The input for sequencing was PBMCs, taken after 12 months of ibrutinib treatment. These TCRs come from a human donor with chronic lymphocytic leukemia. Each CDR3 is given with its conserved first and last residue. D genes are given only for firm matches. Only some rows state a clone size, as once, few, many or a class for expanded clones.

len,abundance,j_gene,d_gene,v_gene,CDR3aa,CDR3nt
13,.,TRBJ2-7,.,TRBV19,CASSITVTYEQYF,TGTGCCAGTAGTATAACGGTAACCTACGAGCAGTACTTC
15,.,TRBJ2-7,.,TRBV7-8,CASSQNSRGVGEQYF,TGTGCCAGCAGCCAGAACAGCCGAGGGGTCGGCGAGCAGTACTTC
14,.,TRBJ1-2,TRBD1,TRBV6-5,CASSLPGQEIGYTF,TGTGCCAGCAGTCTACCGGGACAGGAGATTGGCTACACCTTC
14,.,TRBJ2-7,TRBD2,TRBV7-9,CASSFTQGGDEQYF,TGTGCCAGCAGCTTCACTCAGGGAGGGGACGAGCAGTACTTC
16,once,TRBJ2-3,TRBD2,TRBV7-2,CASATGTSGREGTQYF,TGTGCCAGCGCAACCGGGACTAGCGGGAGGGAAGGTACGCAGTATTTT
15,.,TRBJ1-5,TRBD1,TRBV19,CASSMTGGSNQPQHF,TGTGCCAGTAGTATGACAGGGGGGAGCAATCAGCCCCAGCATTTT
10,.,TRBJ1-5,TRBD1,TRBV6-1,CASGTGGKHF,TGTGCCAGCGGGACAGGGGGAAAGCATTTT
18,.,TRBJ2-6,TRBD1,TRBV19,CASSEDRGKIFGANVLTF,TGTGCCAGTAGCGAGGACAGGGGGAAGATCTTTGGGGCCAACGTCCTGACTTTC
15,.,TRBJ1-5,.,TRBV15,CATSRDWGANQPQHF,TGTGCCACCAGCAGAGACTGGGGGGCCAATCAGCCCCAGCATTTT
15,.,TRBJ2-1,.,TRBV27,CARGASKASYNEQFF,TGTGCCAGAGGGGCCTCCAAGGCCTCCTACAATGAGCAGTTCTTC
14,.,TRBJ1-4,.,TRBV6-1,CASSDKWEGEKLFF,TGTGCCAGCAGTGATAAGTGGGAAGGGGAAAAACTGTTTTTT
13,.,TRBJ1-2,TRBD1,TRBV5-6,CASSRDRGYGYTF,TGTGCCAGCAGCCGTGACAGGGGCTATGGCTACACCTTC
15,.,TRBJ2-3,.,TRBV7-2,CASSLAGSRGDTQYF,TGTGCCAGCAGCTTAGCGGGCTCGAGAGGAGATACGCAGTATTTT
13,.,TRBJ1-4,.,TRBV5-8,CASSLASREKLFF,TGTGCCAGCAGCTTGGCCAGTCGTGAAAAACTGTTTTTT
12,.,TRBJ2-2,.,TRBV28,CASSFNSGELFF,TGTGCCAGCAGTTTCAATAGCGGGGAGCTGTTTTTT
12,medium-sized,TRBJ1-3,.,TRBV7-6,CASSLLGNTIYF,TGTGCCAGCAGCTTACTGGGGAACACCATATATTTT
14,.,TRBJ1-1,.,TRBV7-7,CASSFRAENTEAFF,TGTGCCAGCAGCTTCCGGGCCGAGAACACTGAAGCTTTCTTT
13,.,TRBJ2-1,.,TRBV10-3,CAISEPVLDEQFF,TGTGCCATCAGTGAGCCTGTACTAGATGAGCAGTTCTTC
13,.,TRBJ1-1,.,TRBV18,CASSPVVNTEAFF,TGTGCCAGCTCACCGGTAGTGAACACTGAAGCTTTCTTT
15,.,TRBJ2-7,TRBD1,TRBV28,CASRGPGQGRSEQYF,TGTGCCAGCAGGGGGCCGGGACAGGGTAGGAGCGAGCAGTACTTC
15,.,TRBJ1-2,TRBD1,TRBV28,CASSTSGQGGGGYTF,TGTGCCAGCAGTACCTCTGGACAGGGAGGTGGCGGCTACACCTTC
13,few,TRBJ1-2,TRBD1,TRBV15,CATSSRTGSGYTF,TGTGCCACCAGCTCCCGGACAGGGTCGGGCTACACCTTC
14,.,TRBJ2-7,TRBD1,TRBV19,CASSSRGTAYEQYF,TGTGCCAGTAGTTCCCGAGGGACAGCCTACGAGCAGTACTTC
15,once,TRBJ2-2,TRBD1,TRBV18,CASSPDRAGTGELFF,TGTGCCAGCTCACCCGACAGGGCCGGCACCGGGGAGCTGTTTTTT
14,few,TRBJ2-5,.,TRBV28,CASSLYRVGETQYF,TGTGCCAGCAGTTTATACAGGGTCGGGGAGACCCAGTACTTC
16,.,TRBJ2-7,.,TRBV5-6,CASSFRSSFGPHEQYF,TGTGCCAGCAGCTTCCGGTCCTCCTTCGGTCCCCACGAGCAGTACTTC
11,.,TRBJ2-7,.,TRBV28,CASSGSYEQYF,TGTGCCAGCAGTGGGTCCTACGAGCAGTACTTC
13,few,TRBJ2-5,.,TRBV15,CATSRDRQETQYF,TGTGCCACCAGCAGAGACAGACAAGAGACCCAGTACTTC
14,.,TRBJ1-5,.,TRBV19,CASSMVSSNQPQHF,TGTGCCAGTAGTATGGTGTCTAGCAATCAGCCCCAGCATTTT
14,.,TRBJ2-7,.,TRBV7-6,CASSLGEAPYEQYF,TGTGCCAGCAGCTTAGGGGAGGCCCCCTACGAGCAGTACTTC
13,few,TRBJ2-7,.,TRBV6-4,CASSVHFLDEQYF,TGTGCCAGCAGTGTCCACTTCCTTGACGAGCAGTACTTC
15,.,TRBJ2-3,.,TRBV6-5,CASSSPRGSTDTQYF,TGTGCCAGCAGTTCGCCACGGGGGTCCACAGATACGCAGTATTTT
15,.,TRBJ1-6,TRBD1,TRBV7-3,CASSLRGLMDSPLHF,TGTGCCAGCAGCCTCAGGGGGCTCATGGATTCACCCCTCCACTTT
14,.,TRBJ1-2,.,TRBV5-4,CASTSGRANYGYTF,TGTGCCAGCACCTCGGGCAGGGCTAACTATGGCTACACCTTC
13,.,TRBJ1-2,.,TRBV11-2,CASSLGGLYGYTF,TGTGCCAGCAGCTTAGGGGGACTCTACGGCTACACCTTC
18,.,TRBJ2-1,TRBD2,TRBV28,CASSLGWGLAGVSNEQFF,TGTGCCAGCAGTTTAGGTTGGGGACTAGCGGGAGTCTCCAATGAGCAGTTCTTC
12,once,TRBJ1-5,.,TRBV10-3,CAISDGNQPQHF,TGTGCCATCAGTGACGGGAATCAGCCCCAGCATTTT
16,once,TRBJ2-7,.,TRBV6-4,CASSDSGREKTYEQYF,TGTGCCAGCAGTGACTCGGGACGGGAGAAAACCTACGAGCAGTACTTC
15,.,TRBJ1-3,TRBD1,TRBV2,CASSPQGATGNTIYF,TGTGCCAGCAGCCCACAGGGGGCGACTGGAAACACCATATATTTT
15,.,TRBJ2-7,.,TRBV4-2,CASSFRDRRSYEQYF,TGTGCCAGCAGCTTCAGGGACCGAAGATCCTACGAGCAGTACTTC
14,.,TRBJ2-7,.,TRBV7-3,CASSSTGNWDEQYF,TGTGCCAGCAGCTCGACAGGCAACTGGGACGAGCAGTACTTC
14,few,TRBJ1-5,TRBD1,TRBV28,CASSQTGGGQPQHF,TGTGCCAGCAGTCAGACAGGGGGCGGACAGCCCCAGCATTTT
18,.,TRBJ2-5,TRBD1,TRBV12-5,CASGLAQGTGGDAETQYF,TGTGCTAGTGGTTTGGCTCAGGGGACAGGGGGAGATGCGGAGACCCAGTACTTC
14,.,TRBJ1-1,.,TRBV10-3,CAISESEGGTEAFF,TGTGCCATCAGTGAGTCCGAGGGGGGCACTGAAGCTTTCTTT
15,few,TRBJ2-7,TRBD2,TRBV28,CASRSGTSLSYEQYF,TGTGCCAGCAGATCCGGGACTAGCTTGAGCTACGAGCAGTACTTC
13,.,TRBJ1-5,.,TRBV4-2,CASSQVLRDARHF,TGTGCCAGCAGCCAAGTTCTCCGGGACGCCCGGCATTTT
20,.,TRBJ2-7,.,TRBV19,CASSIVGTGVGLAGFYEQYF,TGTGCCAGTAGTATAGTAGGGACAGGGGTTGGACTAGCGGGTTTCTACGAGCAGTACTTC
16,few,TRBJ2-1,.,TRBV4-1,CASSHIDLTEYSEQFF,TGCGCCAGCAGCCATATAGATCTAACGGAGTACAGTGAGCAGTTCTTC
15,.,TRBJ2-5,.,TRBV11-3,CASSPGSGVAETQYF,TGTGCCAGCAGCCCCGGTTCTGGGGTGGCAGAGACCCAGTACTTC
17,.,TRBJ1-4,TRBD1,TRBV19,CASSTERQGATNEKLFF,TGTGCCAGTAGTACAGAACGACAGGGAGCAACTAATGAAAAACTGTTTTTT
16,.,TRBJ2-5,.,TRBV18,CASSPSTVANQETQYF,TGTGCCAGCTCACCCTCGACAGTTGCCAACCAAGAGACCCAGTACTTC
14,.,TRBJ2-1,TRBD1,TRBV2,CASRARTGGNEQFF,TGTGCCAGCAGGGCCCGGACAGGGGGCAATGAGCAGTTCTTC
20,.,TRBJ2-5,TRBD2,TRBV30,CAWSLVQLAGGKVEGETQYF,TGTGCCTGGAGTTTAGTACAACTAGCGGGAGGAAAGGTTGAAGGAGAGACCCAGTACTTC
14,.,TRBJ2-3,.,TRBV11-2,CASSLIMGTDTQYF,TGTGCCAGCAGCTTAATAATGGGGACAGATACGCAGTATTTT
14,.,TRBJ2-1,.,TRBV6-5,CATSRGGTPEGQFF,TGTGCCACAAGCAGGGGTGGGACTCCCGAGGGGCAGTTCTTC